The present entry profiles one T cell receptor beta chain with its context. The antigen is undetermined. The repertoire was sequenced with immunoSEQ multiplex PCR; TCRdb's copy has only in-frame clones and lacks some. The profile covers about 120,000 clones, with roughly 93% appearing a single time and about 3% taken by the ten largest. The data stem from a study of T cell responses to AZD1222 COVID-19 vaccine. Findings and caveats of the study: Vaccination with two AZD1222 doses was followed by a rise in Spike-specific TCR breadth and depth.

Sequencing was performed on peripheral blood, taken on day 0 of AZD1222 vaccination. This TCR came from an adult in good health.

The CDR3 sequence is CASNPKEGTGELFF. CDR3 DNA: TGTGCCAGCAATCCAAAAGAAGGCACCGGGGAGCTGTTTTTT. The genes are TRBV2 and TRBJ2-2, with no clear D. V shed 7 bases and J shed 4 bases, with 13 bases lying between them. Germline CDR1 reads SNHLY; CDR2 reads FYNNEI. The CDR3 contains 14 residues.